The entry below gives a single TCR beta chain sequence along with its context. The specificity of this receptor is unknown. Per-base quality was not reported, and no clone a single base away is much larger than it. The CDR3 has 13 amino acids, counting the end cysteine and phenylalanine. The entry retains the CDR3 DNA only, 39 bases that are in frame from base 1. V and J lose 8 bases and 1 base, and a span of 14 bases separates them. From a lookup of the germline V gene (reference sequence), CDR1 and CDR2 are DFQATT and SNEGSKA. RNA was extracted using the RNeasy kit, and about 0.45 to 1 ug of the RNA was reverse transcribed with random hexamers. The immunoSEQ multiplex PCR assay, covering 54 Vbeta and 13 Jbeta segments, was used to amplify TCR beta CDR3 regions. To correct PCR amplification bias, a synthetic template baseline was used for both primer optimization and computational correction. From the authors' description of their analysis: Reads were annotated to V, D and J genes per IMGT and analyzed with immunoSEQ Analyzer, keeping only productive sequences. To calculate clonality, Shannon entropy was normalized by log2 of the number of productive unique sequences and then subtracted from one. For each patient and control, public and private clones were evaluated among the 100 most prevalent clones. Clones were defined as Susac-specific when absent from the healthy and MS cohorts, from about a thousand published viral clones and from other ImmuneACCESS disease sequences. The public reads were reanalyzed by TCRdb: fastp trimming at Q25, MiXCR alignment, in-frame beta chains only. Every distinct CDR3 protein forms one entry, paired with its most common genes and DNA. TCRdb assigned the V and J calls; the authors' analysis was not used. The sample table lists 120,000 or so distinct CDR3 sequences, 93% of them with a count of one. The ten largest clones capture just under 0.095% of the sample.

Peripheral blood CD8+ and CD4+ T cells from healthy donors, Susac syndrome patients and multiple sclerosis patients were profiled using high-throughput TCR beta sequencing. The multiple sclerosis controls were treatment-naive patients whose relapsing-remitting disease, either stable or active, fulfilled the revised McDonald criteria. Bulk CD8+ and CD4+ T cells were purified by magnetic negative isolation, while CD8+ TEMRA cells were enriched using FACS. Blood was collected in EDTA tubes and processed within 24 hours, with PBMCs isolated through density gradient centrifugation. PBMCs destined for TCR sequencing were cryopreserved in liquid nitrogen and later thawed in a 37 °C water bath. The sorted or isolated CD4+, CD8+ and CD8+ TEMRA cells had a purity of 90% or higher. The data were taken from a study of CD8 T cells in Susac syndrome (dated by TCRdb to about 2019). Study-wide context: Repertoire sequencing was used to test whether CD8+ T cell activation and differentiation in Susac syndrome was antigen driven. What the authors observed across the whole study: The number of individuals in the TCR sequencing and HLA analysis was recognized as being relatively small.

Material: CD4+ T cells from PBMCs. The chain joins TRBV20-1 to TRBJ1-1; the D gene cannot be named for sure. The receptor comes from a human donor with multiple sclerosis. The CDR3: CSSRKGTNTEAFF. Here is the DNA: TGCAGTTCCAGGAAGGGAACGAACACTGAAGCTTTCTTT.